This T cell receptor beta chain was sequenced for a study of cytomegalovirus exposure and HLA in healthy donors. The V gene's germline CDR1 is MNHEY and CDR2 SMNVEV (reference sequence). V lost 10 bases to trimming and J lost 0 bases; unmatched junction nucleotides: 11. This CDR3 has 16 residues. PCR was performed using 60 Vbeta and 13 Jbeta primers. The protocol was immunoSEQ multiplex PCR, while the TCRdb copy is restricted to in-frame clones and leaves out a portion. The data hold about 130,000 clones, with roughly 17% observed a single time. In this sample, this clone turned up a few times. This TCR was recovered from a female donor in good health and CMV-seropositive. The sequenced sample was PBMCs. The chain combines TRBV27 with TRBJ2-2, with TRBD2 identical over 7 bases. CDR3 in DNA: TGTGCCACCTCCGATTGGACTAGGACGAACACCGGGGAGCTGTTTTTT. Amino acid sequence: CATSDWTRTNTGELFF.